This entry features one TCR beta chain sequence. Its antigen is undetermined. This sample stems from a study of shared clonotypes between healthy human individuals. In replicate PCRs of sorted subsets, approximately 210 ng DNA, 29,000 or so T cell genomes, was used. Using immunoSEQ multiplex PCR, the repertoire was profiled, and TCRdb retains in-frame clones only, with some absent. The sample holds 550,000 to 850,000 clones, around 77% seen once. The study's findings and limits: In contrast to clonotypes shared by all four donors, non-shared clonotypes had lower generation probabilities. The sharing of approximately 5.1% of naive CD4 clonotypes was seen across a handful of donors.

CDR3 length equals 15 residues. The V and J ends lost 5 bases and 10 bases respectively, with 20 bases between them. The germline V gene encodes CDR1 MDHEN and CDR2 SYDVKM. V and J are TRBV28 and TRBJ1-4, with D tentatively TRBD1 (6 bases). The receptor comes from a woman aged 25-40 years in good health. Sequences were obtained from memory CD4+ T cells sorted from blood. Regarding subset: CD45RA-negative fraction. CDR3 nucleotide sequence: TGTGCCAGCAGTCCGTCCGGGGGGCCGGTAGGAAAACTGTTTTTT. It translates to CASSPSGGPVGKLFF.